This T cell receptor (beta chain) was captured by sequencing in a study of tumor-infiltrating lymphocytes in primary liver carcinoma. Study context: Patients diagnosed with primary liver carcinoma received treatment through surgical resection. Tumors, staged T1-T3 N0M0, spanned 4.2 to 10 cm.

The blood RNA (from unsorted whole blood) was obtained, and germline DNA was also extracted. Per the germline V gene, CDR1 is LGHNA and CDR2 is YNFKEQ. The CDR3 consists of 15 residues. V gave up 0 bases and J gave up 9 bases; unmatched junction bases: 8. Total RNA (around 500 ng) served as template for TCR beta cDNA synthesis primed by a constant-region primer. ARM-PCR was slightly modified, and three nested multiplex PCR rounds with it gave rise to the TCR beta libraries. A C-beta reverse primer was combined with TRBV1-TRBV30 forward primers in the first two PCR rounds, and each round had around 11 cycles. TCRdb re-derived calls from the multiplex PCR reads in MiXCR, one entry per CDR3 protein. The sample yields around 170,000 distinct CDR3 sequences, over 50% seen once.

The sequence came from a man aged 35-49 years with primary liver carcinoma and hepatitis B virus infection. What was sequenced was peripheral blood. This chain joins TRBV4-2 and TRBJ2-1; 7 nucleotides agree with TRBD2. This chain's CDR3 is CASSQDGAGDGEQFF. CDR3 DNA: TGTGCCAGCAGCCAAGATGGGGCGGGAGACGGTGAGCAGTTCTTC.